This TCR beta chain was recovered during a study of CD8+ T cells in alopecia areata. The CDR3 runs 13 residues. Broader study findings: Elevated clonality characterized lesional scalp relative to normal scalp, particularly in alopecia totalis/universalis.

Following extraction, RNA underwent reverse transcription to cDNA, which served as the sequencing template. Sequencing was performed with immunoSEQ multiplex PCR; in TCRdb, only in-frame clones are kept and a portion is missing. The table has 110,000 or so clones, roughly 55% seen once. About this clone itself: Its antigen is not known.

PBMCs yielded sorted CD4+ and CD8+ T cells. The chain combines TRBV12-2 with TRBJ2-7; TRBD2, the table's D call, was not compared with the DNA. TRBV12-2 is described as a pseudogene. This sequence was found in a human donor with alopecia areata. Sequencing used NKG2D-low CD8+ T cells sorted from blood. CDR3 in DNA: TGTGCAAGTCGCCACGGACTAGTGGGAGAGCAGTACTTC. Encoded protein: CASRHGLVGEQYF.